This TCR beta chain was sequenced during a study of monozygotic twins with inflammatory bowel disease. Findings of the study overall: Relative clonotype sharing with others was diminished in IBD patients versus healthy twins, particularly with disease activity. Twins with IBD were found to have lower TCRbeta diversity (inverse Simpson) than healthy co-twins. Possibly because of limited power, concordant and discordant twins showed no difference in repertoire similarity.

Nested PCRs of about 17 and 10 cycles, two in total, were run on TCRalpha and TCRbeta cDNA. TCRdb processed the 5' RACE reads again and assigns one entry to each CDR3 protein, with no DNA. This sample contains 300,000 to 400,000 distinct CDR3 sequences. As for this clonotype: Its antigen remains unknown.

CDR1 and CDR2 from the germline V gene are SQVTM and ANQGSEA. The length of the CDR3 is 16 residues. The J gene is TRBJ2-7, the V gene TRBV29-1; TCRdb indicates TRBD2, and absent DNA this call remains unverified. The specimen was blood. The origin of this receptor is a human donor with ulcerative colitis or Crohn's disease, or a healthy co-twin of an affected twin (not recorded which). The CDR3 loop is CSVAVAEGHPSYEQYF.